The clone carrying this T cell receptor (beta chain) occurred many times. The sample comes from a study of identical twins. TCRdb passed the 5' RACE reads through MiXCR, listing each CDR3 protein once. Found here are nearly 650,000 distinct CDR3 sequences, roughly 7.1% of them singletons; the top ten hold roughly 1.6%. The germline CDR1 and CDR2 sequences are MDHEN and SYDVKM. The V and J ends lost 5 bases and 6 bases respectively, with 5 bases between them. This CDR3 is built from 10 residues. These data are also associated with another study on yellow fever vaccine responses in identical twins.

The sequencing sample was made of PBMCs. The chain recombines TRBV28 with TRBJ2-7, with unresolved D. The source of this sequence is a woman between 18 and 29 years old in good health. The CDR3 protein is CASSRVEQYF. CDR3 DNA: TGTGCCAGCAGTAGGGTCGAGCAGTACTTC. Drawing the rest from reference TRBV28 and TRBJ2-7, the complete variable domain is DVKVTQSSRYLVKRTGEKVFLECVQDMDHENMFWYRQDPGLGLRLIYFSYDVKMKEKGDIPEGYSVSREKKERFSLILESASTNQTSMYLCASSRVEQYFGPGTRLTVT.